These 13 T cell receptor beta chains share one sample of origin, sequenced in a study of breast tumors, draining lymph nodes, adjacent tissues. TCRdb passed the multiplex PCR reads through MiXCR, listing each CDR3 protein once. The sample contains about 230,000 distinct CDR3 sequences, roughly 32% of which appear only once. Breast cancer patients provided tissue from their axillary draining lymph nodes. The specimen sequenced was axillary lymph node tissue. Source of these receptors: a female donor with breast cancer. Some clones in this sample may be carry-over from other donors' samples.

This clonotype was detected ten times or more. This chain uses TRBV4-3 with TRBJ2-1; D is uncertain. V was pared by 0 bases and J by 3 bases, with 9 bases between. This CDR3 comprises 15 residues. Germline V gene lookup returns CDR1 LGHNA and CDR2 YSLEER. CDR3 amino acids: CASSQDRASYNEQFF. CDR3 coding DNA: TGCGCCAGCAGCCAAGATAGGGCCAGCTACAATGAGCAGTTCTTC.

This clonotype was counted at least ten times. V gene TRBV7-9 combines with J gene TRBJ1-1, with D uncertain. The V gene lost 0 bases and the J gene lost 8 bases, with 7 bases spanning the gap. The germline V gene has CDR1 SEHNR and CDR2 FQNEAQ (reference sequence). This CDR3 region has 12 residues. The DNA for the CDR3 is TGTGCCAGCAGCTTAGCGGAAGGGGAAGCTTTCTTT. Its translation is CASSLAEGEAFF.

This clonotype has at least ten counts. The chain links TRBV7-3 to TRBJ1-6, with 7 bases matching TRBD1. CDR1 SGHTA and CDR2 FQGTGA come from the germline V gene. This CDR3 region has 15 residues. The junction had 6 bases not matched to a gene; V was cut back by 5 bases and J by 5 bases. The CDR3 DNA follows: TGTGCCAGCAGCACAGGGGCCAGCAATAATTCACCCCTCCACTTT. It yields the protein CASSTGASNNSPLHF.

This clonotype was seen many times. The chain joins TRBV7-3 to TRBJ2-2; D may be TRBD1 (6 bases). Trimming took 2 bases from V and 1 from J, leaving 23 bases between them. Germline CDR1 reads SGHTA; CDR2 reads FQGTGA. CDR3 length: 20 amino acids. CDR3 protein: CASSLSVRGLNQGNTGELFF. The CDR3 region has the DNA TGTGCCAGCAGCTTATCGGTCAGGGGTTTGAATCAGGGGAACACCGGGGAGCTGTTTTTT.

This clonotype was recorded at least ten times. The V call is TRBV20-1, the J call TRBJ2-3; 7 bases align to TRBD1. Germline V gene lookup returns CDR1 DFQATT and CDR2 SNEGSKA (reference sequence). This CDR3 is 15 amino acids long. The V and J ends lost 6 bases and 3 bases, in that order; junction bases with no gene match: 12. The CDR3 spells CSAGDSWSGTDTQYF. For the CDR3, the DNA is TGCAGTGCGGGGGACAGTTGGTCTGGTACAGATACGCAGTATTTT.

This clonotype was counted many times. V and J are TRBV4-1 and TRBJ2-1; 7 bases agree with TRBD2. Germline V lookup: CDR1 MGHRA, CDR2 YSYEKL. V dropped 4 bases and J dropped 7; count of bases not matched to a gene: 4. This CDR3 has 13 residues. In DNA form, the CDR3 reads TGCGCCAGCAGCCCCAGCGGGACGAATGAGCAGTTCTTC. Its protein product is CASSPSGTNEQFF.

There are many counts of this clonotype. The chain recombines TRBV20-1 with TRBJ2-7; TRBD2 aligns across 13 bases. V trimming: 5 bases; J trimming: 3 bases; junction bases outside the gene matches: 13. Germline CDR1 is DFQATT and CDR2 is SNEGSKA (reference sequence). CDR3 length: 17 amino acids. In nucleotides, the CDR3 is TGCAGTGCTCCAAGGGGCCCACTAGCGGGAGGGCACTACGAGCAGTACTTC. It codes for CSAPRGPLAGGHYEQYF.

This clonotype was detected many times. This CDR3 is CASSVTAGGSATQYF. The CDR3 DNA sequence: TGTGCCAGCAGTGTAACGGCGGGAGGGTCGGCTACGCAGTATTTT. This rearrangement joins TRBV6-1 to TRBJ2-3; 9 nucleotides line up with TRBD2. The J segment lost 8 bases and the V segment lost 4 bases, leaving 10 bases of the junction unmatched. CDR3 size: 15 residues. Germline CDR1 and CDR2: MNHNS and SASEGT.

There are many counts of this clonotype. This sequence joins TRBV2 and TRBJ1-1; 8 positions agree with TRBD1. The V gene end was trimmed by 8 bases and the J gene end by 11 bases; junction bases not matched to a gene: 13. The CDR3 consists of 13 residues. CDR1 is SNHLY and CDR2 is FYNNEI in the germline V gene. Written as DNA, the CDR3 is TGTGCCAGCTCAAGAGGGACAGGTATTACGGCTTTCTTT. This sequence encodes CASSRGTGITAFF. Full variable domain (remainder filled in from reference TRBV2 and TRBJ1-1): EPEVTQTPSHQVTQMGQEVILRCVPISNHLYFYWYRQILGQKVEFLVSFYNNEISEKSEIFDDQFSVERPDGSNFTLKIRSTKLEDSAMYFCASSRGTGITAFFGQGTRLTVV.

This rearrangement joins TRBV12-3 or TRBV12-4 to TRBJ2-7; maybe TRBD1 (5 bases). The germline V and J ends were trimmed by 1 base and 7 bases, with 20 bases remaining between them. This CDR3 is 16 amino acids long. CDR3 nucleotide sequence: TGTGCCAGCAGTTTAGGCCAGGGTACCCTCTTCGGTGAGCAGTACTTC. Translating gives CASSLGQGTLFGEQYF.

This clonotype was seen repeatedly, ten times or more. The chain joins TRBV6-1 to TRBJ1-2, with 8 bases that match TRBD1. Per the germline V gene, CDR1 is MNHNS and CDR2 is SASEGT. J was trimmed by 8 bases and V by 2 bases; bases with no gene match: 7. The CDR3 has 14 residues. The CDR3 bases are TGTGCCAGCAGTGAACTTCGGACAGGGAAAGGCTACACCTTC. It yields the protein CASSELRTGKGYTF.

The table lists this clonotype with many counts. V and J are TRBV6-2 or TRBV6-3 and TRBJ2-7, with TRBD2 identical over 10 bases. This CDR3 region has 16 residues. Germline CDR1 is MNHEY and CDR2 is SVGEGT. Losses at the gene ends were 6 bases for V and 5 bases for J; bases not matched to a gene: 13. For the CDR3, the DNA is TGTGCCAGCAGCCACTCCCCAGCGGGAGGGGGAAACGAGCAGTACTTC. Translated: CASSHSPAGGGNEQYF.

This clonotype was counted only a few times. Since a much larger clone is just one base distant, this may be a read error. This sequence joins TRBV7-9 and TRBJ2-1, with D maybe TRBD2 (6 bases). CDR1 and CDR2 (germline): SEHNR, FQNEAQ (reference sequence). This CDR3 is 15 amino acids long. CDR3 DNA: TGTGCCAGCAGCTCGCGGGACGCCTTCTACAATGAGCAGCTCTTC. Encoded protein: CASSSRDAFYNEQLF.